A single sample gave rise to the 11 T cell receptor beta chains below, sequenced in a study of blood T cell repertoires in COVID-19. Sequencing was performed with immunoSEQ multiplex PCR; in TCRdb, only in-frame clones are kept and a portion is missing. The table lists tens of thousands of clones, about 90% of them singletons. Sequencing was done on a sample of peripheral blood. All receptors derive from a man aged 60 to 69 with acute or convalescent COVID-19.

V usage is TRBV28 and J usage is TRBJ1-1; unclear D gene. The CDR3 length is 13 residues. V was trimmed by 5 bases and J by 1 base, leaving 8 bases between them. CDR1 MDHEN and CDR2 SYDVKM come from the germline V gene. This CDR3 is CASSPHKNTEAFF. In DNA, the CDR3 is TGTGCCAGCAGTCCACATAAGAACACTGAAGCTTTCTTT.

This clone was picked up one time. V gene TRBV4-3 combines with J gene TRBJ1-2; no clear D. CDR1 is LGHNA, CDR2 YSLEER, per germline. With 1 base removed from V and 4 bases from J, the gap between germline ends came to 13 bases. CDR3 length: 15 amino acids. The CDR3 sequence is CASSQARVRGYGYTF. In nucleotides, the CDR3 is TGCGCCAGCAGCCAAGCCCGAGTCCGAGGCTATGGCTACACCTTC.

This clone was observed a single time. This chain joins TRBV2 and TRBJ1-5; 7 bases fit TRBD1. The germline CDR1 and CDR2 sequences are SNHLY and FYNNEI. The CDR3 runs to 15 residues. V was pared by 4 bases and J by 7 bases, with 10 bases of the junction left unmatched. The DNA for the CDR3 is TGTGCCAGCAGTGCCCTGACAGGGAATCGCCAGCCCCAGCATTTT. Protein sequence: CASSALTGNRQPQHF.

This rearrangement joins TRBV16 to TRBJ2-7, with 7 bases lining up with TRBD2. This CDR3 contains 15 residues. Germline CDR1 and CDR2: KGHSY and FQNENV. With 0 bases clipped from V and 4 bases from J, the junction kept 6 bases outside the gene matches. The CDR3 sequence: CASSQSLAEGYEQYF. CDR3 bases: TGTGCCAGCAGCCAATCCCTAGCGGAAGGGTACGAGCAGTACTTC.

The CDR3: CASSFIGGSTEKLFF. The CDR3 nucleotides are TGTGCCAGCAGTTTTATTGGAGGTAGTACTGAAAAACTGTTTTTT. V gene TRBV28 combines with J gene TRBJ1-4; D is unresolved. The CDR3 spans 15 residues. CDR1 is MDHEN, CDR2 SYDVKM, per germline. Trimming cost V 3 bases and J 7 bases, with 15 bases left between them.

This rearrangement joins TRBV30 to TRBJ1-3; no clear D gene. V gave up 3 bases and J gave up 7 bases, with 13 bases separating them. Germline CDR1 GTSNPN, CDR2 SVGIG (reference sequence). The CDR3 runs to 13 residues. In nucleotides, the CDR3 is TGTGCCTGGAGACCCGGGTTTACTAACACCATATATTTT. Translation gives CAWRPGFTNTIYF.

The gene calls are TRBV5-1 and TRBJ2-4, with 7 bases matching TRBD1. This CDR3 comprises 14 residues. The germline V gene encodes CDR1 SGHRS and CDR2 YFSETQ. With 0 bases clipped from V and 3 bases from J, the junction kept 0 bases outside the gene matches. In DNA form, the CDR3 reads TGCGCCAGCAGCTTGGCAGGGGGCAAAAACATTCAGTACTTC. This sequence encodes CASSLAGGKNIQYF.

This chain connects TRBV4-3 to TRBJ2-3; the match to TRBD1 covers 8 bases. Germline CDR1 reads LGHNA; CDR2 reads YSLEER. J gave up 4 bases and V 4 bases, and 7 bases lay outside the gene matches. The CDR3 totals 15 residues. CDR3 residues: CASSRGTGNPDTQYF. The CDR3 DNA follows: TGCGCCAGCAGCCGGGGGACAGGTAATCCAGATACGCAGTATTTT.

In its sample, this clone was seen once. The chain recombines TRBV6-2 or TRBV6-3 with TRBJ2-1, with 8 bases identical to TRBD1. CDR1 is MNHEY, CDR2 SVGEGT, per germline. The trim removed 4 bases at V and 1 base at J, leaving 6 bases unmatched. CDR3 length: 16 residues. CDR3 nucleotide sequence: TGTGCCAGCAGTTCACAGGGGGTCCGTTCCTACAATGAGCAGTTCTTC. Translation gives CASSSQGVRSYNEQFF.

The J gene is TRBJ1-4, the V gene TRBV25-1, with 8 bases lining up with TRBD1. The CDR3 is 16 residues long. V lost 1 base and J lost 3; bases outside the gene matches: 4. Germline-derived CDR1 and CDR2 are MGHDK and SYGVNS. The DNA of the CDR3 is TGTGCCAGCAGTGAATCCGACAGGGGAGCTAATGAAAAACTGTTTTTT. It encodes CASSESDRGANEKLFF.

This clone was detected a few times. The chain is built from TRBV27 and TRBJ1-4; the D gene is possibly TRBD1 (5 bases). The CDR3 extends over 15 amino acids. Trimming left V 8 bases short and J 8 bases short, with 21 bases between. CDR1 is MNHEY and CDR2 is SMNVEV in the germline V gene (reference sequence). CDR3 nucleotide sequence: TGTGCCAGCGGGCCTCATGGGCAGGGAGGGGAAAAACTGTTTTTT. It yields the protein CASGPHGQGGEKLFF.